This T cell receptor beta chain was recorded in a study of blood T cell repertoires in COVID-19. Study details: The United States, Italy and Spain were the sources of the acute and convalescent COVID-19 samples. T cells, B-cell-depleted T cells, or PBMCs provided the cDNA or gDNA that served as material.

Per the original data handling: Amplification of reference gene primers provided the estimated nucleated cell counts. The repertoire was sequenced with immunoSEQ multiplex PCR; TCRdb's copy has only in-frame clones and lacks some. V, J and clone size are taken as reported in that table, and D and trimming were inferred from the DNA itself. The data show 150,000 to 170,000 clones, over 75% seen once. This CDR3 has 15 residues. Germline CDR1 and CDR2: SNHLY and FYNNEI. Trimming took 8 bases from V and 1 from J; bases not matched to a gene: 6. Material: peripheral blood. This receptor was taken from a man in his sixties with COVID-19, enrolled during active disease. The chain recombines TRBV2 with TRBJ2-3; 10 bases map to TRBD2. CDR3 in DNA: TGTGCCAGCCGATTTGGGACTAGCGGCACAGATACGCAGTATTTT. Amino acids: CASRFGTSGTDTQYF. The full variable domain, in which reference TRBV2 and TRBJ2-3 provide the parts outside the CDR3, is EPEVTQTPSHQVTQMGQEVILRCVPISNHLYFYWYRQILGQKVEFLVSFYNNEISEKSEIFDDQFSVERPDGSNFTLKIRSTKLEDSAMYFCASRFGTSGTDTQYFGPGTRLTVL.